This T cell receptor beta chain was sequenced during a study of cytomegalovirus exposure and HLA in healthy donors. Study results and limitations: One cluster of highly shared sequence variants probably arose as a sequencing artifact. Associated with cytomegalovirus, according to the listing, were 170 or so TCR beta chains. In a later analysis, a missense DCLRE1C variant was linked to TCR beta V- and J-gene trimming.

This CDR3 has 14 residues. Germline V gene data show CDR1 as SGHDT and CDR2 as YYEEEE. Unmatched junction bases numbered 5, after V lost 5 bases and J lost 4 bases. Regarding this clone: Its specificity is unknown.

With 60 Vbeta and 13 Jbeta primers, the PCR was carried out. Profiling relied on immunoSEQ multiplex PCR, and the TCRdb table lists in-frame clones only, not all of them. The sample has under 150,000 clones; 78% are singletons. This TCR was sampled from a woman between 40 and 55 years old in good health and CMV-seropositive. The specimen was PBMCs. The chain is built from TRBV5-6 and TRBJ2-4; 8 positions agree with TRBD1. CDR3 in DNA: TGTGCCAGCAGGGATTACAGGGGGAAAAACATTCAGTACTTC. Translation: CASRDYRGKNIQYF.